Described below is a single T cell receptor (beta chain) sequence and its context. The junction departs from the called germline gene at one end, perhaps through a read error. This entry belongs to a study of tumor-infiltrating lymphocytes in primary liver carcinoma. cDNA specific to TCR beta was made from 450 to 650 ng of total RNA, with a constant-region primer employed for priming. Three rounds of nested multiplex PCR with slightly modified ARM-PCR produced TCR beta libraries. TRBV1-TRBV30 forward primers paired with a C-beta reverse primer drove the first two PCR rounds, 10 cycles each. TCRdb called the multiplex PCR reads again in MiXCR, with one record for every CDR3 protein. Of just under 55,000 distinct CDR3 sequences listed, over 70% are singletons. For each extraction, RNA and DNA were obtained together from around 20-30 mg of unsorted bulk tissue. Germline V gene sequence: CDR1 SEHNR, CDR2 FQNEAQ (reference sequence). The CDR3 has 15 amino acids.

This receptor was identified in a man aged 35 to 55 with primary liver carcinoma and hepatitis B virus infection. The rearrangement links TRBV7-9 to TRBJ2-3, with D perhaps TRBD2 (6 bases). The specimen was liver tumor tissue from sampling region 2. Subset indicated: tumor region T2, inferior pole. CDR3 DNA sequence: TGTGCCAGCAGCTGGAGGGGCGGATACACAGATGCGCAGTATTTT. This sequence encodes CASSWRGGYTDAQYF.